This TCR beta chain was recorded in a study of cytomegalovirus exposure and HLA in healthy donors. About this clone itself: The antigen is undetermined.

Study-wide points: When analyzed later, a missense DCLRE1C variant was found to be linked to TCR beta V- and J-gene trimming. It was assumed in the presence/absence analyses that sequencing depth was roughly uniform across donors. It was reported that the classifier diagnosed cytomegalovirus status with high specificity and sensitivity in both the original and validation cohorts. An analysis that was carried out later associated 17,000 or so TCR beta sequences with HLA alleles at 0.05 false discovery rate.

The PCR used 60 Vbeta and 13 Jbeta primers. Method: immunoSEQ multiplex PCR; TCRdb's copy keeps in-frame clones and lacks some. The sample consists of a few hundred thousand clones, approximately 81% of them appearing once. The CDR3 is 16 amino acids. Trimming removed 6 bases from V and 0 bases from J, with 16 bases in between. From germline, CDR1 is MDHEN and CDR2 SYDVKM. Sequenced input: PBMCs. The chain has TRBV28 and TRBJ2-3; a weak D match, TRBD2 (6 bases). This TCR came from an older woman in good health and CMV-seropositive. The CDR3 protein is CASSGSRRESTDTQYF. CDR3 DNA sequence: TGTGCCAGCAGCGGATCCCGGCGGGAAAGCACAGATACGCAGTATTTT.